This TCR beta chain was obtained from a study of cytomegalovirus exposure and HLA in healthy donors. This CDR3 comprises 14 residues. V trimming: 2 bases; J trimming: 6 bases; junction bases outside the gene matches: 6. Per the germline V gene, CDR1 is SGHTA and CDR2 is FQGNSA. As regards this clone: The target antigen is unknown.

The protocol was immunoSEQ multiplex PCR, while the TCRdb copy is restricted to in-frame clones and leaves out a portion. The data show 150,000 to 200,000 clones, 86% seen once. The study's findings and limits: Reports described diagnosis of cytomegalovirus status by the classifier as highly specific and sensitive. The listing of 150 or so TCR beta chains classed them as cytomegalovirus-associated. The CMV antigen specificity of a few CMV-associated chains was confirmed through in vitro analysis.

This clonotype was sampled from a woman between 18 and 29 years old in good health and CMV-seronegative. The material sequenced was PBMCs. V is TRBV7-2 and J is TRBJ1-2, with 7 nucleotides matching TRBD1. CDR3 bases: TGTGCCAGCAGCTTAACGACAGGGATGCATGGCTACACCTTC. Translation gives CASSLTTGMHGYTF.